Below, one T cell receptor beta chain is given with its context. These data are taken from a study of blood T cells in healthy people across ages. Trimming removed 3 bases from V and 4 bases from J; junction bases left unmatched: 8. This CDR3 contains 15 residues. In germline, CDR1 is DFQATT, CDR2 SNEGSKA (reference sequence). The second PCR ran about 6 to 11 cycles with a sample-barcoded 5' primer and J-beta primers. TCRdb called the 5' RACE reads again in MiXCR, with one record for every CDR3 protein. The sample yields about 1.4 million distinct CDR3 sequences, approximately 59% seen once. V is TRBV20-1 and J is TRBJ2-1, with 8 nucleotides matching TRBD2. This TCR derives from a man aged 18 to 29 in good health. The sequenced sample consisted of blood. CDR3 coding DNA: TGCAGTGCTAGTAGCATAAGCGGGGGATACAATGAGCAGTTCTTC. As protein: CSASSISGGYNEQFF.